A single sample gave rise to the 26 T cell receptor beta chains below, sequenced in a study of cytomegalovirus exposure and HLA in healthy donors. Both 60 Vbeta primers and 13 Jbeta primers went into the PCR. Using immunoSEQ multiplex PCR, the repertoire was profiled, and TCRdb retains in-frame clones only, with some absent. Here the sample spans 150,000 to 200,000 clones, about 80% being singletons. Sequencing was carried out using PBMCs. These receptor sequences come from a man aged 18 to 30 in good health and CMV-seropositive.

V is TRBV5-1 and J is TRBJ2-7, with a possible D match to TRBD1 (5 bases). The CDR3 contains 15 residues. Germline loops: CDR1 SGHRS, CDR2 YFSETQ. V lost 4 bases, J lost 2 bases, and 16 bases lay in between. Written as DNA, the CDR3 is TGCGCCAGCAGCCAACTGACAGCAAATCCCTACGAGCAGTACTTC. Its protein is CASSQLTANPYEQYF.

The chain joins TRBV9 to TRBJ2-2; no reliable D call. From germline, CDR1 is SGDLS and CDR2 YYNGEE. The CDR3 spans 17 residues. Trimming took off 3 bases at V and 1 base at J, with 16 bases between the two ends. This CDR3 is CASSAPSDTRNTGELFF. The CDR3 DNA reads TGTGCCAGCAGCGCTCCGAGTGACACGCGGAACACCGGGGAGCTGTTTTTT.

In the case of this clone: Likely a read error: the CDR3 ends without its conserved phenylalanine or tryptophan. The V call is TRBV7-9, the J call TRBJ1-6, with D possibly being TRBD1 (6 bases). This CDR3 contains 13 residues. Trimming stripped 5 bases from V and 8 bases from J, with 10 bases between. Germline V CDR1 and CDR2: SEHNR, FQNEAQ (reference sequence). The CDR3 protein is CASSKGQYSPLHL. The DNA for the CDR3 is TGTGCCAGCAGCAAAGGACAGTATTCACCCCTCCACCTT.

The chain joins TRBV28 to TRBJ2-7; a possible D gene is TRBD2 (6 bases). V was clipped by 5 bases and J by 3 bases, with 17 bases between them. Per the germline V gene, CDR1 is MDHEN and CDR2 is SYDVKM. The CDR3 contains 15 residues. CDR3 sequence (DNA): TGTGCCAGCAGTACCTTCGGGGGAACCAACTACGAGCAGTACTTC. This sequence encodes CASSTFGGTNYEQYF. Drawing the rest from reference TRBV28 and TRBJ2-7, the complete variable domain is DVKVTQSSRYLVKRTGEKVFLECVQDMDHENMFWYRQDPGLGLRLIYFSYDVKMKEKGDIPEGYSVSREKKERFSLILESASTNQTSMYLCASSTFGGTNYEQYFGPGTRLTVT.

The V gene is TRBV27, the J gene TRBJ1-1, with 9 bases that match TRBD1. The germline V gene encodes CDR1 MNHEY and CDR2 SMNVEV (reference sequence). With 5 bases clipped from V and 5 bases from J, the junction kept 15 bases outside the gene matches. The CDR3 sequence is 17 residues long. The DNA of the CDR3 is TGTGCCAGCAGTCTAAACGTACCGGGACAGGGAAGTACTGAAGCTTTCTTT. It encodes CASSLNVPGQGSTEAFF.

The chain joins TRBV9 to TRBJ2-5; D is possibly TRBD2 (6 bases). V lost 0 bases and J lost 7, with 13 bases in between. CDR3 size: 14 residues. The germline gives CDR1 SGDLS, CDR2 YYNGEE. Written as DNA, the CDR3 is TGTGCCAGCAGCGTAGGGAGGGTGGAGGGGACCCAGTACTTC. Translated, it gives CASSVGRVEGTQYF.

This clone was counted between two and nine times. The V and J genes are TRBV6-5 and TRBJ1-5; tentatively, D is TRBD1 (6 bases). The CDR3 runs 14 residues. Trimming removed 6 bases from V and 5 bases from J, with 14 bases in between. Germline V gene data show CDR1 as MNHEY and CDR2 as SVGAGI. For the CDR3, the DNA is TGTGCCAGCAGACTCAGGGGAAGCGATCAGCCCCAGCATTTT. The encoded protein is CASRLRGSDQPQHF.

The rearrangement links TRBV28 to TRBJ2-5, with D possibly TRBD2 on 5 matching bases. Germline lookup yields CDR1 MDHEN and CDR2 SYDVKM. Trimming left V 6 bases short and J 7 bases short, with 21 bases between. The CDR3 is 15 amino acids. CDR3 DNA: TGTGCCAGCAGGCCTACCCGAAGCGGAGGTGTGACCCAGTACTTC. As protein: CASRPTRSGGVTQYF. Combining the CDR3 with reference TRBV28 and TRBJ2-5 gives the whole variable domain DVKVTQSSRYLVKRTGEKVFLECVQDMDHENMFWYRQDPGLGLRLIYFSYDVKMKEKGDIPEGYSVSREKKERFSLILESASTNQTSMYLCASRPTRSGGVTQYFGPGTRLLVL.

The gene calls are TRBV6-5 and TRBJ1-1; no firm D call. The CDR3 is made up of 15 amino acids. Germline V lookup: CDR1 MNHEY, CDR2 SVGAGI. Trimming took off 5 bases at V and 0 bases at J, with 13 bases between the two ends. CDR3 sequence (DNA): TGTGCCAGCAGTACCGGCCTGGGCTTGAACACTGAAGCTTTCTTT. Translated: CASSTGLGLNTEAFF.

V usage is TRBV19 and J usage is TRBJ2-1; the match to TRBD2 covers 7 bases. The length of the CDR3 is 15 residues. V lost 7 bases to trimming and J lost 5 bases; unmatched junction nucleotides: 11. Looked up from germline, CDR1 is LNHDA and CDR2 is SQIVND (reference sequence). In DNA form, the CDR3 reads TGTGCCAGTACCCGACTAGCCGGGGTGAACAATGAGCAGTTCTTC. Residues: CASTRLAGVNNEQFF.

The chain uses TRBV27 and TRBJ2-2; 7 bases align to TRBD1. Germline assignment: CDR1 MNHEY and CDR2 SMNVEV (reference sequence). V was clipped by 3 bases and J by 6 bases; unmatched bases: 7. The CDR3 is 15 amino acids. The CDR3 reads CASSLQGEVPGELFF. In nucleotides, the CDR3 is TGTGCCAGCAGTTTGCAGGGGGAAGTCCCCGGGGAGCTGTTTTTT.

This chain joins TRBV6-5 and TRBJ2-5; possibly TRBD2 for D (6 bases). Trimming pared 5 bases from V and 11 bases from J, leaving 21 bases between. CDR3 length: 14 amino acids. Germline loops: CDR1 MNHEY, CDR2 SVGAGI. Written as DNA, the CDR3 is TGTGCCAGCAGTCCCTACATGGGGGGTAGGGAGCAGTACTTC. The encoded protein is CASSPYMGGREQYF.

The chain links TRBV7-2 to TRBJ2-7; 7 bases fit TRBD1. V trimming: 8 bases; J trimming: 3 bases; junction bases outside the gene matches: 13. CDR3 length: 15 amino acids. CDR1 is SGHTA, CDR2 FQGNSA, per germline. The DNA of the CDR3 is TGTGCCAGCGCCGTTAGACAGGGCCCAAACTACGAGCAGTACTTC. Its translation is CASAVRQGPNYEQYF.

This clone came up once. The V call is TRBV27, the J call TRBJ2-6, with D perhaps matching TRBD1 (5 bases). The CDR3 covers 14 residues. Trimming took 6 bases from V and 0 from J, leaving 6 bases between them. Germline assignment: CDR1 MNHEY and CDR2 SMNVEV (reference sequence). CDR3 in DNA: TGTGCCAGCAGCAGGGTCTCTGGGGCCAACGTCCTGACTTTC. Its translation: CASSRVSGANVLTF.

The rearrangement joins TRBV2 to TRBJ2-2, with 8 nucleotides matching TRBD1. This CDR3 is built from 14 residues. Germline V lookup: CDR1 SNHLY, CDR2 FYNNEI. CDR3 protein: CATGGLVNTGELFF. In DNA form, the CDR3 reads TGTGCTACAGGGGGTTTGGTTAACACCGGGGAGCTGTTTTTT.

Remarks on this clone: Other DNA sequences in the same sample also yield this CDR3. V is TRBV9 and J is TRBJ1-2, with D perhaps matching TRBD1 (5 bases). CDR3 size: 13 residues. The V and J ends lost 0 bases and 7 bases respectively, with 10 bases between them. Germline V lookup: CDR1 SGDLS, CDR2 YYNGEE. Written as DNA, the CDR3 is TGTGCCAGCAGCGTAGTCCAGGGCGGTGGCTACACCTTC. Residues: CASSVVQGGGYTF.

This clone occurred a few times. The V gene is TRBV5-5, the J gene TRBJ1-5; weak D call: TRBD1 (6 bases). V lost 0 bases and J 3 bases, leaving 16 bases between the germline ends. The CDR3 length is 17 residues. Germline V gene data show CDR1 as SGHKS and CDR2 as YYEKEE (reference sequence). CDR3 region: CASSLGSPGANNQPQHF. CDR3 DNA sequence: TGTGCCAGCAGCTTGGGTTCCCCAGGGGCGAACAATCAGCCCCAGCATTTT.

This clone was seen more than once but under ten times. The chain employs TRBV7-9 and TRBJ1-2, with a possible D match to TRBD1 (5 bases). The CDR3 consists of 14 residues. V lost 1 base and J lost 2, with 8 bases in between. CDR1 is SEHNR, CDR2 FQNEAQ, per germline (reference sequence). The CDR3 loop reads CASSLGQTNYGYTF. CDR3 bases: TGTGCCAGCAGCTTAGGACAGACGAACTATGGCTACACCTTC.

This clone was counted a few times. Without the conserved terminal phenylalanine or tryptophan, this CDR3 likely stems from a read error. The DNA is left out, because the CDR3 cannot be placed on it with certainty; the CDR3 is given as TCRdb lists it. The chain carries TRBV12-2 and TRBJ1-6; TRBD1 reflects the table's D call only, with no check against the DNA. TRBV12-2 constitutes a pseudogene. The CDR3 is 16 amino acids long, termini counted. CDR3 sequence reads: CASRLAGPGVGSPLHL.

The CDR3 protein is CASSAGTSSSEQYF. The CDR3 DNA is TGTGCCAGCAGCGCCGGGACTAGCAGTAGCGAGCAGTACTTC. This rearrangement joins TRBV7-2 to TRBJ2-7; TRBD2 matches 9 bases. The CDR3 length is 14 residues. Germline V CDR1 and CDR2: SGHTA, FQGNSA. V was clipped by 5 bases and J by 6 bases; unmatched bases: 8.

This chain joins TRBV23-1 and TRBJ1-1; D unresolved. TRBV23-1 is an ORF, and what it does is uncertain. The V gene lost 7 bases and the J gene lost 3 bases, with 15 bases spanning the gap. The CDR3 covers 14 residues. CDR3: CASTLPRGYTEAFF. DNA for the CDR3: TGCGCCAGCACCCTGCCCCGGGGTTACACTGAAGCTTTCTTT.

The chain recombines TRBV5-4 with TRBJ2-7; 7 nucleotides agree with TRBD2. Germline lookup yields CDR1 SGHNT and CDR2 YYREEE (reference sequence). This CDR3 is built from 15 residues. The J segment lost 0 bases and the V segment lost 4 bases, leaving 7 bases of the junction unmatched. The CDR3 nucleotides are TGTGCCAGCAGCCTGAGCGGGGTTAGCTCCTACGAGCAGTACTTC. It codes for CASSLSGVSSYEQYF. Combining the CDR3 with reference TRBV5-4 and TRBJ2-7 gives the whole variable domain ETGVTQSPTHLIKTRGQQVTLRCSSQSGHNTVSWYQQALGQGPQFIFQYYREEENGRGNFPPRFSGLQFPNYSSELNVNALELDDSALYLCASSLSGVSSYEQYFGPGTRLTVT.

The chain combines TRBV28 with TRBJ2-7; TRBD2 aligns across 7 bases. The CDR3 runs to 14 residues. J gave up 4 bases and V 5 bases, and 8 bases lay outside the gene matches. Germline loops: CDR1 MDHEN, CDR2 SYDVKM. CDR3 sequence: CASSRGGSGYEQYF. Here the CDR3 DNA reads TGTGCCAGCAGTAGGGGCGGGAGCGGGTACGAGCAGTACTTC.

The chain carries TRBV27 and TRBJ1-1; the D is unclear. Germline V gene data show CDR1 as MNHEY and CDR2 as SMNVEV (reference sequence). Trimming took 5 bases from V and 1 from J, leaving 11 bases between them. There are 14 residues in the CDR3. CDR3 DNA: TGTGCCAGCAGTGCGTTGTCGGGGAACACTGAAGCTTTCTTT. It yields the protein CASSALSGNTEAFF.

CDR3 amino acids: CASSSERGYYGYTF. Here the CDR3 DNA reads TGTGCCAGCAGCTCTGAAAGGGGGTACTATGGCTACACCTTC. J is TRBJ1-2 and V is TRBV11-2; D is possibly TRBD1 (6 bases). This CDR3 region has 14 residues. V dropped 4 bases and J dropped 3 bases, with 12 bases sitting between them. Germline CDR1 SGHAT, CDR2 FQNNGV.

The J gene is TRBJ2-2, the V gene TRBV7-8; 7 bases agree with TRBD1. Germline CDR1 and CDR2: SGHVS and FQNEAQ. This CDR3 has 17 residues. The trim removed 2 bases at V and 1 base at J, leaving 7 bases unmatched. The CDR3 DNA reads as TGTGCCAGCAGCTTAAGTGCAGGACAGGTGAACACCGGGGAGCTGTTTTTT. It encodes CASSLSAGQVNTGELFF.